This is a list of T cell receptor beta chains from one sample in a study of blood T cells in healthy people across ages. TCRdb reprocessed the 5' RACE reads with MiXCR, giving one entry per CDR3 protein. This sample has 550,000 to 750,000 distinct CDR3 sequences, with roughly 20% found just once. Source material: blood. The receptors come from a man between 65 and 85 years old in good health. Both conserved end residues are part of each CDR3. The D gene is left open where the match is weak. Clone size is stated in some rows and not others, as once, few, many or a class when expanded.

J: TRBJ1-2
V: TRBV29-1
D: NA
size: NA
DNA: TGCAGCGTTCCCCGCGGGGGGGCCTATGGCTACACCTTC
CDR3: CSVPRGGAYGYTF

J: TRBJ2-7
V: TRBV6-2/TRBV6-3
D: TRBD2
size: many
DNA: TGTGCCAGCAGTTACTCACTGACTAGCGTCAACGAGCAGTACTTC
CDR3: CASSYSLTSVNEQYF

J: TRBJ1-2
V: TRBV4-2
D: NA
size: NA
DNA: TGTGCCAGCAGCCAAGATGTCGATCGGGCTGCAGGGGACTATGGCTACACCTTC
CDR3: CASSQDVDRAAGDYGYTF

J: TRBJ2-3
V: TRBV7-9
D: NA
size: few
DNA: TGTGCCAGCAGCTCCCTAATCTCTAGCACAGATACGCAGTATTTT
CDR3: CASSSLISSTDTQYF

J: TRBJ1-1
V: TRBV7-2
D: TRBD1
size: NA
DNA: TGTGCCAGCAGCCTAGGGGGCGCAGTGACTGAAGCTTTCTTT
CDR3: CASSLGGAVTEAFF

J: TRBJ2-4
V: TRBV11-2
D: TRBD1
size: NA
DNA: TGTGCCAGCAATCGAAGACAGGGGGCATGGGGAAACATTCAGTACTTC
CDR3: CASNRRQGAWGNIQYF

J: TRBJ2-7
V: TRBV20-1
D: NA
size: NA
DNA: TGCAGTGCTAGACCCGGGTCTACCTACGAGCAGTACTTC
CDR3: CSARPGSTYEQYF

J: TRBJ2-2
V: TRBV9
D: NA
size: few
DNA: TGTGCCAGCAGCGCCCAGCCGCGCGGGGAGCTGTTTTTT
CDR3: CASSAQPRGELFF

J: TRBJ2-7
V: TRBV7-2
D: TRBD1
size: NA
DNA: TGTGCCAGCATCCCGGACAGGGGATCCTACGAGCAGTACTTC
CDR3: CASIPDRGSYEQYF

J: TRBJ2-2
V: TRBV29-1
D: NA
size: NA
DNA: TGCAGCGCCTATGAGAATGCGAACACCGGGGAGCTGTTTTTT
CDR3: CSAYENANTGELFF

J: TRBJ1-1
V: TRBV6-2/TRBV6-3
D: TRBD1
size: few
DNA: TGTGCCAGCAGTCAAGGAGGGGGCTCAAGTACTGAAGCTTTCTTT
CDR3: CASSQGGGSSTEAFF

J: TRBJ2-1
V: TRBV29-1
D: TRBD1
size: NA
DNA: TGCAGCGTTGAAGCGGACAGGGGGCGCGACAATGAGCAGTTCTTC
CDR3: CSVEADRGRDNEQFF

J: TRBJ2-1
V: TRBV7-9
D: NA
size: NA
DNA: TGTGCCAGCAGCAATACGGGGGTTAAGTACAATGAGCAGTTCTTC
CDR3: CASSNTGVKYNEQFF

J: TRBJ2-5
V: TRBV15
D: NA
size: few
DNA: TGTGCCACCAGCAGAGACGGGGAGGCCCAGTACTTC
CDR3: CATSRDGEAQYF

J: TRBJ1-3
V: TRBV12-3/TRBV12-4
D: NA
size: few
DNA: TGTGCCAGCAGTTGGCAGGCCTCAGGAAACACCATATATTTT
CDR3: CASSWQASGNTIYF

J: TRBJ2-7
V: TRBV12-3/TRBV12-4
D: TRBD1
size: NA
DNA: TGTGCCAGCAGTTCTCCCGGGACAGGGGACCAGTACTTC
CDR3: CASSSPGTGDQYF

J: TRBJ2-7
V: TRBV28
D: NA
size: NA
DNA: TGTGCCAGCAAGGGACCGGAAAAAATCGAGCAGTACTTC
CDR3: CASKGPEKIEQYF

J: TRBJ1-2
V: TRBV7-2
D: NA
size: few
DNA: TGTGCCAGCAGCTCAGGGGTCGGTTACGGCTACACCTTC
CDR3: CASSSGVGYGYTF

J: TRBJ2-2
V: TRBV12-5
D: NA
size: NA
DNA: TGTGCTAGTGGTTTAGACACCGGGGAGCTGTTTTTT
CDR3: CASGLDTGELFF

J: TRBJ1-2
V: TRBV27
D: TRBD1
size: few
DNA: TGTGCCAGCAGTCCAGGACAGGGGGTTGGCTACACCTTC
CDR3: CASSPGQGVGYTF

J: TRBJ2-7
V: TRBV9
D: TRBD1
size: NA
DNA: TGTGCCAGCAGCGTAGCTGGGACAGGGGTTCACGAGCAGTACTTC
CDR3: CASSVAGTGVHEQYF

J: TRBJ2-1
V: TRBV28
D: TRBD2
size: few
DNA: TGTGCCAGCAGTCCCCCAAACGGGAGGGTGGTTGAGCAGTTCTTC
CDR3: CASSPPNGRVVEQFF

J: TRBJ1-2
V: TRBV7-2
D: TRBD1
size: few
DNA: TGTGCCAGCAGCTTACAGGGGGCGAATAACTATGGCTACACCTTC
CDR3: CASSLQGANNYGYTF

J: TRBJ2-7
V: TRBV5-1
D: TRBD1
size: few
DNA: TGCGCCAGCAGTCAGGGGGCGAACGAGCAGTACTTC
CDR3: CASSQGANEQYF

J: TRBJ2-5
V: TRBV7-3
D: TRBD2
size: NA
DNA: TGTGCCAGCAGCCCTTCTAGCGGGGGATGGGAGACCCAGTACTTC
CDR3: CASSPSSGGWETQYF

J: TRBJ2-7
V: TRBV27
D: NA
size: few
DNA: TGTGCCAGCAGTCCTGACAGAACTTCCTACGAGCAGTACTTC
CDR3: CASSPDRTSYEQYF

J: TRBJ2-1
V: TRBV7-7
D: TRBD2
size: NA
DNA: TGTGCTAGCAGTCGTCTAGCGGCCCCGCCCTACAATGAGCAGTTCTTC
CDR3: CASSRLAAPPYNEQFF

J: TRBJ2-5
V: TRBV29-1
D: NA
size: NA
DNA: TGCAGCGTTAGGGGGCCGGGAGTGTCAGAGACCCAGTACTTC
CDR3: CSVRGPGVSETQYF

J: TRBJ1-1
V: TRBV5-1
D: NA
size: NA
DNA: TGCGCCAGCAGCTTGCAGCCAGACATGAACACTGAAGCTTTCTTT
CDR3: CASSLQPDMNTEAFF

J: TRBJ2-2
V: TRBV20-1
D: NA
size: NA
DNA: TGCAGTGCTAGGCCGTCCCTAACCGGGGAGCTGTTTTTT
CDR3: CSARPSLTGELFF

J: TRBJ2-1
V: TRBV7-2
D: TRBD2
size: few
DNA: TGTGCCAGCAGCTTGACTAGCTACCCGCCCAATGAGCAGTTCTTC
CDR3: CASSLTSYPPNEQFF

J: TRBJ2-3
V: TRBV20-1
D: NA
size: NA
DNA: TGCAGTGCTAGAGATACGAGGATAGATACGCAGTATTTT
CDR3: CSARDTRIDTQYF

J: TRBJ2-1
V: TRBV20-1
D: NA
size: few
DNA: TGCAGTGCTAGGGACGACTCCTACAATGAGCAGTTCTTC
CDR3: CSARDDSYNEQFF

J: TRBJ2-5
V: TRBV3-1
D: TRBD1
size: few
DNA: TGTGCCAGCAGCCGAAGACAGGGGAGAGAGACCCAGTACTTC
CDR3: CASSRRQGRETQYF

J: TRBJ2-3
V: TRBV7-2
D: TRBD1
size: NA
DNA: TGTGCCAGCAGCAGGAGACAGGGGGGTCGCACAGATACGCAGTATTTT
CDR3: CASSRRQGGRTDTQYF

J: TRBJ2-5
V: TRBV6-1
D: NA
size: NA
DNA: TGTGCCAGCAGTGAAGTAGGGCGGGAGACCCAGTACTTC
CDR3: CASSEVGRETQYF

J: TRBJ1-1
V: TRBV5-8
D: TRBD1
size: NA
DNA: TGTGCCAGCAGCTCCAGGACAGGGTCTGAAGCTTTCTTT
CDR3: CASSSRTGSEAFF

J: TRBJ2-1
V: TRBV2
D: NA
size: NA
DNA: TGTGCCAGTAAAGGTCTCGGGAATGAGCAGTTCTTC
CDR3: CASKGLGNEQFF

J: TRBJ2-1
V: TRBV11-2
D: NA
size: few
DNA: TGTGCCAGCAGCTTGCCCACAGGACTCAAGGTTGAGCAGTTCTTC
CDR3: CASSLPTGLKVEQFF

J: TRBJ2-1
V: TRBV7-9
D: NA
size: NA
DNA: TGTGCCAGCGGCTTAGTACCCCAGCGGATCTACAATGAGCAGTTCTTC
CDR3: CASGLVPQRIYNEQFF

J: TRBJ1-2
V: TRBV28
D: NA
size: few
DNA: TGTGCCAGCAGTTCGGGACTTATCGGCTACACCTTC
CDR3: CASSSGLIGYTF

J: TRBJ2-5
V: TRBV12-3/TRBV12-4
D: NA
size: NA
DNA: TGTGCCAGCAGTCACAAGCCAGGGGATCAAGAGACCCAGTACTTC
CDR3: CASSHKPGDQETQYF

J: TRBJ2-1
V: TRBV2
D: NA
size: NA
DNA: TGTGCCAGCAGGAGGAGGGAAGCTAGATACAATGAGCAGTTCTTC
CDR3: CASRRREARYNEQFF

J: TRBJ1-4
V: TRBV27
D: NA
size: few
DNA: TGTGCCAGCAGTCCGAACAGCGGGGCTAATGAAAAACTGTTTTTT
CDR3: CASSPNSGANEKLFF

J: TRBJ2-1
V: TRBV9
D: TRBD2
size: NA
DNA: TGTGCCAGCAGCGAGGGGCTAGCGGGCGATGAGCAGTTCTTC
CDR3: CASSEGLAGDEQFF

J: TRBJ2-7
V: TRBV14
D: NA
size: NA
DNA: TGTGCCAGCAGCCAAGATTGGTCCCGTGGCGAGCAGTACTTC
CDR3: CASSQDWSRGEQYF

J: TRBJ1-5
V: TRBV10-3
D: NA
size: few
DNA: TGTGCCAGCGCTGACGGTAGCAATCAGCCCCAGCATTTT
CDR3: CASADGSNQPQHF

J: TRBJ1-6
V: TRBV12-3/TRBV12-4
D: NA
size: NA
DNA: TGTGCCAGCCTTCAAGGAACGAAACCCCTCCACTTT
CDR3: CASLQGTKPLHF

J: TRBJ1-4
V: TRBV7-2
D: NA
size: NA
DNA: TGTGCCAGCAGCTTAGCTCCGGGGGTTAATGAAAAACTGTTTTTT
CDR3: CASSLAPGVNEKLFF

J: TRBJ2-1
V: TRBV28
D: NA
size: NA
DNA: TGTGCCAGCAGCCCAGCGGTGTCCTACAATGAGCAGTTCTTC
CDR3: CASSPAVSYNEQFF

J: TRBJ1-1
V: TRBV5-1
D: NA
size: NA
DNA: TGCGCCAGCAGCCAGATGGACAGAAACACTGAAGCTTTCTTT
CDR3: CASSQMDRNTEAFF

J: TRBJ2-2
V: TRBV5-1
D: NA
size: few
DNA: TGCGCCAGCAGGACCGGGACTCTTACGAACACCAGGGAGCTGTTTTTT
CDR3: CASRTGTLTNTRELFF

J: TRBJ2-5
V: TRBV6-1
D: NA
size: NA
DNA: TGTGCCAGCAGTGAAAGGGGGATGCAGACCCAGTACTTC
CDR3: CASSERGMQTQYF